The 25 T cell receptor beta chains given below trace back to one sample, sequenced in a study of Ad26.COV2.S vaccination and SARS-CoV-2 variants. The method was immunoSEQ multiplex PCR; TCRdb's version includes in-frame clones alone and lacks a portion of them. The sample carries approximately 400,000 clones, around 84% recorded once. Sample treatment: 15 to 20 received Ad26.COV2.S at low or high dose, single or two shots; several received placebo; per-sample allocation not given. Specimens were obtained on day 63 following the first vaccine or placebo injection. This material consisted of peripheral blood, taken in a trial of Ad26.COV2.S vaccine versus placebo. Every receptor here comes from a person between 18 and 65 years old who received the Ad26.COV2.S COVID-19 vaccine or a placebo.

This rearrangement joins TRBV6-5 to TRBJ2-7; TRBD1 matches 11 bases. The CDR3 runs 15 residues. The V and J ends lost 2 bases and 3 bases, in that order; junction bases with no gene match: 3. Germline V lookup: CDR1 MNHEY, CDR2 SVGAGI. The CDR3 nucleotides read TGTGCCAGCAGTTACGGTGGGACAGGGGGCTACGAGCAGTACTTC. Translation gives CASSYGGTGGYEQYF.

This clone was seen repeatedly, ten times or more. The chain links TRBV2 to TRBJ2-4; 7 bases line up with TRBD1. V was pared by 11 bases and J by 0 bases, with 7 bases of the junction left unmatched. Germline V gene sequence: CDR1 SNHLY, CDR2 FYNNEI. The CDR3 totals 14 residues. In DNA, the CDR3 is TGTGCCGTCCGGGACAGCATAGCCAAAAACATTCAGTACTTC. This translates into CAVRDSIAKNIQYF.

This clone was observed once. The rearrangement joins TRBV5-6 to TRBJ1-2; 8 positions agree with TRBD1. The V gene's germline CDR1 is SGHDT and CDR2 YYEEEE. With V trimmed by 3 bases and J by 0 bases, 1 base remained unmatched. The CDR3 loop spans 14 amino acids. As DNA, the CDR3 is TGTGCCAGCAGCTGGGACAGGACTAACTATGGCTACACCTTC. Protein sequence: CASSWDRTNYGYTF.

The CDR3 nucleotides read TGTGCCAGCAGTCCTATACAACTAGCGGCTGTATTGAATACGCAGTATTTT. Translated, it gives CASSPIQLAAVLNTQYF. The genes are TRBV6-6 and TRBJ2-3; 8 bases are shared with TRBD2. The CDR3 spans 17 residues. After removal of 5 bases from V and 7 bases from J, the junction contained 17 bases not matched to a gene. CDR1 MNHNY and CDR2 SVGAGI come from the germline V gene (reference sequence).

V gene TRBV10-3 combines with J gene TRBJ2-3, with D perhaps given as TRBD1 or TRBD2 (5 bases each). V was shortened by 6 bases and J by 4 bases, with 8 bases between the two germline ends. CDR1 is ENHRY, CDR2 SYGVKD, per germline. This CDR3 has 12 amino acids. The CDR3 nucleotides read TGTGCCATCAGGGGGACGGCAGATACGCAGTATTTT. Its translation: CAIRGTADTQYF.

The V call is TRBV6-1, the J call TRBJ1-6; D is unclear. The germline V gene encodes CDR1 MNHNS and CDR2 SASEGT. This CDR3 has 14 residues. The V and J ends lost 1 base and 7 bases respectively, with 8 bases between them. CDR3 DNA: TGTGCCAGCAGTGAAGACAGAAAAAATTCACCCCTCCACTTT. It encodes CASSEDRKNSPLHF.

The rearrangement joins TRBV4-3 to TRBJ2-7, with D unclear. The V end was cut by 0 bases, the J end by 5 bases, with 8 bases between. The CDR3 sequence is 13 residues long. Germline V CDR1 and CDR2: LGHNA, YSLEER. CDR3 region: CASSQDPPDEQYF. CDR3 bases: TGCGCCAGCAGCCAAGATCCGCCGGACGAGCAGTACTTC.

The CDR3: CASSSGNFEYF. CDR3 bases: TGTGCCAGCAGCTCGGGAAATTTCGAATACTTC. The J gene is TRBJ2-7, the V gene TRBV7-2; tentatively, D is TRBD2 (5 bases). The CDR3 contains 11 residues. CDR1 and CDR2 from the germline V gene are SGHTA and FQGNSA. V was pared by 4 bases and J by 13 bases, with 14 bases between.

The gene calls are TRBV4-3 and TRBJ2-2; the D call may be TRBD1 or TRBD2 (5 bases each). Germline CDR1 is LGHNA and CDR2 is YSLEER. The CDR3 covers 14 residues. V gave up 1 base and J gave up 6 bases, with 9 bases separating them. In DNA, the CDR3 is TGCGCCAGCAGCCAAGCGCAGGGACCCGGGGAGCTGTTTTTT. Translating gives CASSQAQGPGELFF.

This clone has a handful of counts. This chain uses TRBV2 with TRBJ1-1; no reliable D call. The V end was cut by 3 bases, the J end by 1 base, with 24 bases between. The CDR3 runs to 19 residues. The germline V gene encodes CDR1 SNHLY and CDR2 FYNNEI. The CDR3 loop reads CASSEPEGRSGIQNTEAFF. The CDR3 DNA follows: TGTGCCAGCAGTGAGCCGGAAGGGAGATCGGGGATACAGAACACTGAAGCTTTCTTT. The full variable domain, rest sourced from reference TRBV2 and TRBJ1-1, is EPEVTQTPSHQVTQMGQEVILRCVPISNHLYFYWYRQILGQKVEFLVSFYNNEISEKSEIFDDQFSVERPDGSNFTLKIRSTKLEDSAMYFCASSEPEGRSGIQNTEAFFGQGTRLTVV.

J is TRBJ1-3 and V is TRBV9; perhaps TRBD1 as D (6 bases). This CDR3 has 17 residues. Trimming stripped 0 bases from V and 0 bases from J, with 13 bases between. Looked up from germline, CDR1 is SGDLS and CDR2 is YYNGEE. The CDR3 region is CASSVGQGISSGNTIYF. The CDR3 nucleotides read TGTGCCAGCAGCGTAGGGCAGGGGATTAGCTCTGGAAACACCATATATTTT.

V is TRBV7-9 and J is TRBJ2-7, with D hard to call. V was cut by 0 bases and J by 3 bases, with 9 bases left in between. The CDR3 sequence is 14 residues long. CDR1 and CDR2 from the germline V gene are SEHNR and FQNEAQ (reference sequence). The CDR3 reads CASSLASVVYEQYF. The CDR3 DNA reads as TGTGCCAGCAGCTTAGCGAGTGTAGTCTACGAGCAGTACTTC.

The CDR3 DNA follows: TGTGCCAGCTCACCAGTAAATCGACCAAACACTGAAGCTTTCTTT. Its translation is CASSPVNRPNTEAFF. The genes are TRBV18 and TRBJ1-1; D uncertain. Germline-derived CDR1 and CDR2 are KGHSH and LQKENI. CDR3 length: 15 residues. V lost 2 bases, J lost 2 bases, and 12 bases lay in between.

CDR3 region: CASSGGRGRGKAFF. The CDR3 nucleotides read TGCGCCAGCAGTGGGGGGAGGGGGCGCGGAAAAGCTTTCTTT. The J gene is TRBJ1-1, the V gene TRBV10-2, with 7 nucleotides matching TRBD1. Trimming took 4 bases from V and 9 from J; bases not matched to a gene: 11. The CDR3 is 14 amino acids. Germline CDR1 WSHSY, CDR2 SAAADI.

This chain links TRBV7-2 with TRBJ2-2; D gene unclear. Germline V lookup: CDR1 SGHTA, CDR2 FQGNSA. The CDR3 consists of 16 residues. V was trimmed by 1 base and J by 2 bases, leaving 11 bases between them. In nucleotides, the CDR3 is TGTGCCAGCAGCTTAGAATTATTACAAAACACCGGGGAGCTGTTTTTT. As protein: CASSLELLQNTGELFF.

This rearrangement joins TRBV3-1 (or the pseudogene TRBV3-2) to TRBJ2-7; D perhaps matches TRBD2 (6 bases). In germline, CDR1 is LGHDT, CDR2 YNNKEL (reference sequence). The CDR3 sequence is 15 residues long. Trimming removed 3 bases at V and 3 bases at J, with 15 bases between. CDR3 amino acids: CASSHGTGRGYEQYF. The CDR3 DNA is TGTGCCAGCAGCCATGGGACTGGTAGGGGCTACGAGCAGTACTTC.

In nucleotides, the CDR3 is TGTGCCAGCAGTCCTCCAGGTACTAATGAAAAACTGTTTTTT. Translating gives CASSPPGTNEKLFF. The V gene is TRBV28, the J gene TRBJ1-4; unclear D gene. The CDR3 contains 14 residues. The germline V and J ends were trimmed by 5 bases and 2 bases, with 9 bases remaining between them. Per germline, CDR1 MDHEN and CDR2 SYDVKM.

The rearrangement links TRBV5-1 to TRBJ2-1, with D possibly being TRBD1 (6 bases). Trimming cost V 5 bases and J 5 bases, with 8 bases left between them. CDR3 length equals 12 residues. The germline gives CDR1 SGHRS, CDR2 YFSETQ. In DNA, the CDR3 is TGCGCCAGCAGGGACAGAAACAATGAGCAGTTCTTC. Residues: CASRDRNNEQFF.

The gene calls are TRBV3-1 (or the pseudogene TRBV3-2) and TRBJ2-7; 9 nucleotides line up with TRBD2. Germline V gene sequence: CDR1 LGHDT, CDR2 YNNKEL (reference sequence). The CDR3 totals 13 residues. The V gene end was trimmed by 3 bases and the J gene end by 5 bases; junction bases not matched to a gene: 2. As DNA, the CDR3 is TGTGCCAGCAGCCAGGCTAGCGGGGACGAGCAGTACTTC. Its protein is CASSQASGDEQYF.

This clone was observed once. The chain employs TRBV28 and TRBJ1-1; 8 nucleotides match TRBD1. CDR1 and CDR2 (germline): MDHEN, SYDVKM. The CDR3 extends over 14 amino acids. The V segment lost 1 base and the J segment 6 bases; nucleotides outside the gene matches: 4. The chain's CDR3 is CASSLSDRGAEAFF. CDR3 nucleotides: TGTGCCAGCAGTTTATCCGACAGGGGCGCTGAAGCTTTCTTT.

This clone was seen a few times. The chain couples TRBV11-2 to TRBJ2-6, with D maybe TRBD2 (5 bases). Trimming stripped 2 bases from V and 0 bases from J, with 11 bases between. This CDR3 has 17 residues. CDR1 is SGHAT and CDR2 is FQNNGV in the germline V gene. DNA of the CDR3: TGTGCCAGCAGCTTAACTAGGAGGAACTCTGGGGCCAACGTCCTGACTTTC. This codes for CASSLTRRNSGANVLTF.

The V call is TRBV3-1 (or the pseudogene TRBV3-2), the J call TRBJ2-2; 8 positions agree with TRBD1. The CDR3 contains 18 residues. V was pared by 11 bases and J by 1 base, with 18 bases of the junction left unmatched. Germline V CDR1 and CDR2: LGHDT, YNNKEL (reference sequence). The CDR3 nucleotides read TGTGCCTCACCCAACAAAAAAAAGGACAGGGTGAACACCGGGGAGCTGTTTTTT. Its protein is CASPNKKKDRVNTGELFF.

In this sample, this clone turned up once. Relative to the germline gene, one junction end is altered; a read error may explain this. The rearrangement uses TRBV7-7 and TRBJ2-7, with 9 bases identical to TRBD2. The germline gives CDR1 SSHAT, CDR2 FNYEAQ (reference sequence). The CDR3 runs 17 residues. The CDR3 DNA reads TGTGCTAGCAGTTCAGCGGGGGGCCTTTACAGCTCCTACGAGCAGTACTTC. Translating gives CASSSAGGLYSSYEQYF.

The rearrangement uses TRBV27 and TRBJ2-1, with TRBD1 as a possible D gene (6 bases). Germline-derived CDR1 and CDR2 are MNHEY and SMNVEV (reference sequence). Trimming shortened V by 5 bases and J by 6 bases, and 17 bases separated the two germline ends. This CDR3 spans 15 amino acids. The DNA of the CDR3 is TGTGCCAGCAGTCAACGGACAGAGGGAATCAATGAGCAGTTCTTC. Amino acids: CASSQRTEGINEQFF.

The genes are TRBV4-3 and TRBJ2-1, with 11 bases fitting TRBD2. The CDR3 has 21 residues. Looked up from germline, CDR1 is LGHNA and CDR2 is YSLEER. J gave up 1 base and V 1 base, and 15 bases lay outside the gene matches. CDR3 sequence reads: CASSQATTGTSGDGSYNEQFF. The CDR3 DNA reads TGCGCCAGCAGCCAAGCCACAACCGGGACTAGCGGCGACGGGTCCTACAATGAGCAGTTCTTC.